The 14 T cell receptor beta chains presented below share a single source sample, sequenced in a study of post-analysis software for immune sequencing data. Whole-study results and caveats: TRBV segments more frequent in patients than in controls numbered roughly five and included TRBV5-6, TRBV5-1 and TRBV20-1.

Prepared libraries of TCR beta cDNA carried unique molecular identifiers. TCRdb fed the PCR reads into MiXCR, producing one record per CDR3 protein. The sample holds around 440,000 distinct CDR3 sequences, roughly 45% seen once. Their antigen targets remain unknown. Input material: blood. These receptors were obtained from a girl aged 10 to 17 with multiple sclerosis.

The chain employs TRBV12-5 and TRBJ1-5; perhaps TRBD1 as D (6 bases). Trimming removed 0 bases at V and 3 bases at J, with 27 bases between. CDR3 length equals 21 residues. Germline CDR1 reads LGHNT; CDR2 reads FRNRAP. The DNA for the CDR3 is TGTGCTAGTGGTTTGGTAAGGGGGGAGATCAAGATGGCCTATAACAATCAGCCCCAGCATTTT. Translation: CASGLVRGEIKMAYNNQPQHF. Full variable domain (rest looked up from reference TRBV12-5 and TRBJ1-5): DARVTQTPRHKVTEMGQEVTMRCQPILGHNTVFWYRQTMMQGLELLAYFRNRAPLDDSGMPKDRFSAEMPDATLATLKIQPSEPRDSAVYFCASGLVRGEIKMAYNNQPQHFGDGTRLSIL.

The J gene is TRBJ2-1, the V gene TRBV7-2; D perhaps matches TRBD2 (5 bases). With 4 bases removed from V and 10 bases from J, the gap between germline ends came to 11 bases. The CDR3 loop spans 12 amino acids. Germline lookup yields CDR1 SGHTA and CDR2 FQGNSA. The CDR3 region has the DNA TGTGCCAGCAGCTCACTAGAACGGGAGCAGTTCTTC. As protein: CASSSLEREQFF.

The chain carries TRBV4-3 and TRBJ2-7, with 8 bases lining up with TRBD2. Germline V gene data show CDR1 as LGHNA and CDR2 as YSLEER. The CDR3 contains 15 residues. The V gene end was trimmed by 0 bases and the J gene end by 2 bases; junction bases not matched to a gene: 3. The CDR3 sequence: CASSQDPGRAYEQYF. Written as DNA, the CDR3 is TGCGCCAGCAGCCAAGATCCCGGGAGGGCCTACGAGCAGTACTTC.

This clonotype was detected only once. V gene TRBV28 combines with J gene TRBJ2-3; a possible D gene is TRBD1 (5 bases). V lost 6 bases to trimming and J lost 0 bases, with 10 bases between them. Germline CDR1 reads MDHEN; CDR2 reads SYDVKM. The CDR3 contains 14 residues. This chain's CDR3 is CASRSGISTDTQYF. As DNA, the CDR3 is TGTGCCAGCAGGTCAGGGATTAGCACAGATACGCAGTATTTT.

The V call is TRBV5-5, the J call TRBJ2-7; tentatively, D is TRBD1 (5 bases). The V end was cut by 0 bases, the J end by 0 bases, with 16 bases between. The germline gives CDR1 SGHKS, CDR2 YYEKEE (reference sequence). The CDR3 sequence is 17 residues long. The CDR3 sequence is CASSLESARVDSYEQYF. The DNA for the CDR3 is TGTGCCAGCAGCTTGGAATCCGCCAGGGTTGACTCCTACGAGCAGTACTTC.

This clonotype was observed a few times. V is TRBV3-1 and J is TRBJ2-5; D may correspond to TRBD1 or TRBD2 (5 bases each). CDR3 length: 17 residues. The V gene's germline CDR1 is LGHDT and CDR2 YNNKEL (reference sequence). V was clipped by 0 bases and J by 0 bases, with 14 bases between them. The CDR3 is CASSQDEGSLNQETQYF. The CDR3 DNA follows: TGTGCCAGCAGCCAAGACGAGGGGTCCCTCAACCAAGAGACCCAGTACTTC.

V and J are TRBV7-2 and TRBJ2-5; D perhaps matches TRBD2 (6 bases). This CDR3 spans 15 amino acids. The V gene lost 4 bases and the J gene lost 5 bases, with 17 bases spanning the gap. Per the germline V gene, CDR1 is SGHTA and CDR2 is FQGNSA. The CDR3 bases are TGTGCCAGCAGCTCCGTGGGCGGGGCCAGGGAGACCCAGTACTTC. This translates into CASSSVGGARETQYF.

This clonotype has a handful of counts. V and J are TRBV28 and TRBJ2-4; D possibly corresponds to TRBD2 (5 bases). Per the germline V gene, CDR1 is MDHEN and CDR2 is SYDVKM. Trimming cost V 5 bases and J 0 bases, with 17 bases left between them. CDR3 length: 17 residues. The CDR3 loop reads CASSQPAKRIAKNIQYF. In DNA, the CDR3 is TGTGCCAGCAGTCAACCAGCCAAGCGGATAGCCAAAAACATTCAGTACTTC.

This clonotype was seen a handful of times. The chain employs TRBV27 and TRBJ2-5; 7 nucleotides match TRBD2. Germline assignment: CDR1 MNHEY and CDR2 SMNVEV (reference sequence). The CDR3 has 13 residues. V trimming: 8 bases; J trimming: 5 bases; junction bases outside the gene matches: 8. CDR3 sequence (DNA): TGTGCCAGCGGGGGGGGGAGTGGCGAGACCCAGTACTTC. Translating gives CASGGGSGETQYF.

This clonotype has only a few counts. The V call is TRBV7-2, the J call TRBJ2-7; 12 positions match TRBD2. Trimming at V came to 5 bases and at J to 4 bases, leaving 6 bases not matched to a gene. The CDR3 extends over 15 amino acids. The germline V gene has CDR1 SGHTA and CDR2 FQGNSA. CDR3 protein: CASSSGLAGNYEQYF. CDR3 DNA: TGTGCCAGCAGCAGCGGACTAGCGGGAAATTACGAGCAGTACTTC.

V is TRBV19 and J is TRBJ2-7; 8 nucleotides align to TRBD1. V was pared by 5 bases and J by 4 bases, with 10 bases of the junction left unmatched. Germline loops: CDR1 LNHDA, CDR2 SQIVND (reference sequence). This CDR3 is 15 amino acids long. CDR3: CASSGQGLGRYEQYF. In nucleotides, the CDR3 is TGTGCCAGTAGTGGACAGGGCCTCGGTAGGTACGAGCAGTACTTC.

The chain uses TRBV6-5 and TRBJ2-1; D is undetermined. Trimming removed 2 bases from V and 0 bases from J, with 11 bases in between. CDR1 MNHEY and CDR2 SVGAGI come from the germline V gene. The CDR3 runs to 16 residues. The CDR3: CASSYETQSSYNEQFF. CDR3 nucleotides: TGTGCCAGCAGTTACGAGACGCAGAGCTCCTACAATGAGCAGTTCTTC.

This clonotype was recorded many times. This chain uses TRBV29-1 with TRBJ2-1; D ambiguous. The CDR3 is 11 amino acids. Germline V gene lookup returns CDR1 SQVTM and CDR2 ANQGSEA. V was shortened by 3 bases and J by 8 bases, with 8 bases between the two germline ends. The chain's CDR3 is CSVDLVDEQFF. The CDR3 DNA follows: TGCAGCGTTGACTTAGTGGATGAGCAGTTCTTC.

This chain connects TRBV19 to TRBJ2-4, with D perhaps TRBD2 (5 bases). CDR1 and CDR2 (germline): LNHDA, SQIVND (reference sequence). This CDR3 has 14 residues. V gave up 5 bases and J gave up 3 bases, with 11 bases separating them. CDR3 in DNA: TGTGCCAGTAGTCCGCGGACTGGCAAAAACATTCAGTACTTC. Its translation: CASSPRTGKNIQYF.